This T cell receptor beta chain appears in the sequencing data of a study of T cells in Graves' hyperthyroidism and ophthalmopathy. Researchers amplified the TCR beta CDR3 regions from RNA transcripts. A first-round RT-PCR of the TCR CDR3 used the HTBI primer set. Each CDR3 protein gets one entry after TCRdb re-called the multiplex PCR reads with MiXCR. The profile shows 300,000 to 450,000 distinct CDR3 sequences, 15% to 19% of them singletons. Germline CDR1 reads LNHNV; CDR2 reads YYDKDF (reference sequence). CDR3 size: 17 residues. V shed 0 bases and J 2 bases; nucleotides not matched to a gene: 7. The sequencing sample was made of blood. The chain recombines TRBV15 with TRBJ1-5, with 7 bases aligning to TRBD1. This TCR was recovered from a woman in her late teens or twenties with Graves' hyperthyroidism that later progressed to Graves' ophthalmopathy. The CDR3 nucleotides are TGTGCCACCAGCAGAGACCGAGGGGGCTGGGGCAATCAGCCCCAGCATTTT. Translated, it gives CATSRDRGGWGNQPQHF.